This T cell receptor (beta chain) emerged from a study of T cell repertoires in cytomegalovirus infection. TCRdb called the reads again in MiXCR, with one record for every CDR3 protein. The table lists around 71,000 distinct CDR3 sequences, about 40% of them singletons. As to this clonotype: Antigen unknown.

From germline, CDR1 is SGHVT and CDR2 SQSDAQ. CDR3 length: 14 amino acids. Trimming took off 2 bases at V and 8 bases at J, with 12 bases between the two ends. Points from the study as a whole: What dominated the ex vivo response were HLA-C-restricted CMV-specific TCR beta clonotypes. Identification of carriers of CMV plus the relevant HLA was performed using cumulative public TCR beta family frequency.

The sequence was collected from a human donor in good health (CMV status not recorded). Some clones in this sample may be carry-over from other donors' samples. The rearrangement uses TRBV7-4 and TRBJ1-4; no clear D gene. The sequences come from CD8+ T cells from cultured PBMCs, collected from culture after CMV antigen stimulation. The CDR3 nucleotides read TGTGCCAGCAGCTTAAGCGTAGCGGAGGAAAAACTGTTTTTT. As protein: CASSLSVAEEKLFF. The whole variable domain, filled in from reference TRBV7-4 and TRBJ1-4, reads GAGVSQSPRYKVAKRGRDVALRCDSISGHVTLYWYRQTLGQGSEVLTYSQSDAQRDKSGRPSGRFSAERPERSVSTLKIQRTEQGDSAVYLCASSLSVAEEKLFFGSGTQLSVL.